This T cell receptor (beta chain) was captured in a study of vaccination effects on CD4 cells after COVID-19 (dated by TCRdb to the early 2020s). For the study in its entirety: Each participant received two doses of an mRNA SARS-CoV-2 vaccine, either BNT162b2 or mRNA-1273. Pre-vaccine samples were drawn from a couple of convalescent patients 16 days and one week before the first dose, at 142 and 148 days after COVID-19 diagnosis. In both COVID-19 convalescent patients and infection-naive vaccine recipients, the study compared SARS-CoV-2 spike-specific CD4+ TCR repertoires from before mRNA vaccination with those from after it. A total of 9 to 11 COVID-19 convalescent patients and a handful of SARS-CoV-2-naive healthy vaccine recipients were included in the full study. Cultures from other donors in the study were sequenced using the Oncomine TCR Beta short-read assay on an Illumina iSeq 100.

Library preparation used the immunoSEQ multiplex PCR assay. DNA from the CD4+ T cells that had been cultured and isolated underwent TCR beta CDR3 sequencing. In the source study's methods: The analysis removed non-productive TCR sequences, trimmed reads to the CDR3 region, and retained only CDR3s that were 7 or more amino acids long. Antigen-specific clonotypes were identified with the MANAFEST web app by comparing expansion in peptide wells against reference cultures. To count as positive, a clone had to show expansion at FDR<0.05 compared with the reference and with all other wells, an odds ratio above 5, and a frequency above 0.1% in two replicate wells. Clonotypes significantly expanded in SARS-CoV-2 spike wells and in at least one common cold coronavirus spike condition were defined as cross-reactive. CDR3 similarity was assessed by Levenshtein distance using the stringdist R package, and unrooted trees were constructed with ape in R 3.6.1. TCRdb retrieved this table from immuneACCESS and kept in-frame rearrangements only. Not all clones are present; in checked studies, unresolved V genes account for under half, and no reason is known for the remainder. That table gives V, J and clone size, and the DNA gave D and trimming. The sample contains about 33,000 clones, about 73% of them found a single time. The leading ten clones occupy 15% to 20% of the sample.

In the ViraFEST assay, PBMC were stimulated with viral peptide pools, and antigen-specific CD4+ T cell clonotypes were then identified by expansion using TCR sequencing. After around 10 days of culture, CD4+ T cells were isolated with the EasySep CD4+ T cell isolation kit. PCR-confirmed SARS-CoV-2 infection had occurred in convalescent patients between March and December 2020, before the Alpha, Beta and Delta variants emerged in the United States. A few million PBMC per well were cultured with about 9 ug/ml peptides in IMDM containing roughly 5% human AB serum, roughly 10 IU/ml IL-2 and gentamicin. On days 3 and 7, half of the culture medium was replaced with fresh IL-2-containing medium. Unless otherwise noted, each peptide stimulation condition was cultured in triplicate wells. PBMC were separated from whole blood using Ficoll-Paque Plus gradient centrifugation and were then either cryopreserved at -140C or used fresh. The overlapping peptide pools covered the spike proteins of SARS-CoV-2 as well as those of the common cold coronaviruses HCoV-NL63, HCoV-OC43 and HCoV-229E. The QIAamp micro DNA kit was used to extract genomic DNA from the cultured CD4+ T cells.

V is reduced by 3 bases and J by 5 bases, leaving a spacing of 16 bases between them. From a lookup of the germline V gene (reference sequence), CDR1 and CDR2 are GTSNPN and SVGIG. The CDR3, cysteine through phenylalanine, is 14 amino acids long. Only the CDR3 DNA is retained, 42 bases long and in frame from the first base. This clone is large (0.1 to 1%). There is no known antigen for this receptor. Within one base of it there is no much larger clone, and no base qualities were kept. Study-level results and caveats: Clones induced by infection and clones induced by vaccination both contracted markedly at late timepoints after vaccination, which fits with T cell responses waning over time. For convalescent patients, new clones induced by the vaccine made up most of the post-vaccine spike-reactive repertoire, and these new clones were largely distinct from the clones induced by infection. The study was limited by a small number of convalescent patients and lacked early post-infection timepoints.

The sequence links TRBV30 to TRBJ1-2, with the D gene too uncertain to name. The input for sequencing was CD4+ T cells from PBMCs cultured with HCoV-NL63 spike peptides, taken before COVID-19 vaccination. Interpreted using the paper, the cell subset or site label stands for: HCoV-NL63 spike overlapping peptide pool stimulation. This receptor was obtained from a human donor who had a prior SARS-CoV-2 infection. The CDR3 has the sequence CAWSGSGLGYGYTF. In nucleotides, the sequence is TGTGCCTGGAGCGGTTCGGGCCTCGGGTATGGCTACACCTTC.